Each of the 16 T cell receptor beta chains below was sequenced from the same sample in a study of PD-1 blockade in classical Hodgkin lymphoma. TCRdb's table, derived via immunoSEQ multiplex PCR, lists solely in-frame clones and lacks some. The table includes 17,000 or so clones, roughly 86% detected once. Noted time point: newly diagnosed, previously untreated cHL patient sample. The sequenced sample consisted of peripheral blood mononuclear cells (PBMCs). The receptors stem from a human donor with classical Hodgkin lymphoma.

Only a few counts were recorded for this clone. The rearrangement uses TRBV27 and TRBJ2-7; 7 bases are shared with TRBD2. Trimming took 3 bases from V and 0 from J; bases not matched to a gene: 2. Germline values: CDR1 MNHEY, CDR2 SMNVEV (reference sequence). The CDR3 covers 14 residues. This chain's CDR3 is CASSFSGHSYEQYF. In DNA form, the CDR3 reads TGTGCCAGCAGTTTTAGCGGGCACTCCTACGAGCAGTACTTC.

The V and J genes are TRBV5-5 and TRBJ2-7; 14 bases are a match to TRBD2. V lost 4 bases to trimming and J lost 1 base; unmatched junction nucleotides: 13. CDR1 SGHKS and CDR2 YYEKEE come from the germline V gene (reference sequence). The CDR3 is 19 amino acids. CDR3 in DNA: TGTGCCAGCAGCGGGAGAACCGGGACTAGCGGGAGAAGATCCTACGAGCAGTACTTC. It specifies CASSGRTGTSGRRSYEQYF.

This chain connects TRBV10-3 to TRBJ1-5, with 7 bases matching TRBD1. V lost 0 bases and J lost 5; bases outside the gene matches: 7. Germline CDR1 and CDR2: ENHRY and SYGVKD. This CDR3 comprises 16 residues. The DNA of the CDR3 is TGTGCCATCAGTGAGTCTGCGACAGGGAGGGATCAGCCCCAGCATTTT. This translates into CAISESATGRDQPQHF.

In nucleotides, the CDR3 is TGTGCCAGCAGTGTCCAAGAGACCCAGTACTTC. Protein: CASSVQETQYF. The chain carries TRBV6-5 and TRBJ2-5; D is ambiguous. This CDR3 contains 11 residues. Germline CDR1 MNHEY, CDR2 SVGAGI. Trimming removed 5 bases at V and 1 base at J, with 2 bases between.

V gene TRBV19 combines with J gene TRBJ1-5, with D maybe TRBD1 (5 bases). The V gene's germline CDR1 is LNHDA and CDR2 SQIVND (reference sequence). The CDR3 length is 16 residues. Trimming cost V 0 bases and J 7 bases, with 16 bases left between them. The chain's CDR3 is CASSIEALGGSQPQHF. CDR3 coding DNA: TGTGCCAGTAGTATAGAGGCGTTGGGGGGATCCCAGCCCCAGCATTTT.

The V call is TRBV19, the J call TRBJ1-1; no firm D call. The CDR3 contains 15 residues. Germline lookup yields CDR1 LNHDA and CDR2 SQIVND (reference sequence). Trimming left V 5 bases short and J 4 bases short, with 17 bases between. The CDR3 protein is CASSVRAFGFTEAFF. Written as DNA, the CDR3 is TGTGCCAGTAGTGTCCGGGCCTTCGGGTTCACTGAAGCTTTCTTT.

Written as DNA, the CDR3 is TGTGCCAGCAGCTCCACAGGGTCGAACTCCTACGAGCAGTACTTC. Its translation: CASSSTGSNSYEQYF. The rearrangement links TRBV7-2 to TRBJ2-7, with D perhaps matching TRBD1 (6 bases). Germline V CDR1 and CDR2: SGHTA, FQGNSA. The V end lost 4 bases, the J end lost 0 bases, and 13 bases lay between the germline ends. This CDR3 has 15 amino acids.

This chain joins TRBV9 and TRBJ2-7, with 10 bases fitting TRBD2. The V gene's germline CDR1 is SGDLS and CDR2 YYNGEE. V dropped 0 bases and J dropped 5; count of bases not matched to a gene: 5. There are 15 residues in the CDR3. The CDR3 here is CASSVGLAGVHEQYF. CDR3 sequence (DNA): TGTGCCAGCAGCGTAGGGCTAGCGGGAGTGCACGAGCAGTACTTC.

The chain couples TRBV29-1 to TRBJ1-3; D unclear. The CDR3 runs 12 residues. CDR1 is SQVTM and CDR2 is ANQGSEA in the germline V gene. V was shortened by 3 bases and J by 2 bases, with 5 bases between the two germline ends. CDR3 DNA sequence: TGCAGCGTTGAGGTTACTGGAAACACCATATATTTT. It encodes CSVEVTGNTIYF.

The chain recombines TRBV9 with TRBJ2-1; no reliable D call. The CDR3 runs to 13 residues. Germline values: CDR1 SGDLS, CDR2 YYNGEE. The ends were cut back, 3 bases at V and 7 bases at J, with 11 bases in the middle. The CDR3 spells CASSGDAGNEQFF. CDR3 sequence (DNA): TGTGCCAGCAGCGGAGATGCCGGGAATGAGCAGTTCTTC.

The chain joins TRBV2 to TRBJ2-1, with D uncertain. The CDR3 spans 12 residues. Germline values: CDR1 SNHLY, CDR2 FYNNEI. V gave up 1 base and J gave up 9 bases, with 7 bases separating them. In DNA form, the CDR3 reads TGTGCCAGCAGTGAAGAATGGGGTGAGCAGTTCTTC. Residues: CASSEEWGEQFF.

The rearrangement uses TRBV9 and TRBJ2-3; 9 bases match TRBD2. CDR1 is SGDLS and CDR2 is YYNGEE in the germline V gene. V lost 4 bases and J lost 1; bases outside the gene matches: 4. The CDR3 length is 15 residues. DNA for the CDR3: TGTGCCAGCAGCCCGCGGACTAGCGGCACAGATACGCAGTATTTT. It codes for CASSPRTSGTDTQYF.

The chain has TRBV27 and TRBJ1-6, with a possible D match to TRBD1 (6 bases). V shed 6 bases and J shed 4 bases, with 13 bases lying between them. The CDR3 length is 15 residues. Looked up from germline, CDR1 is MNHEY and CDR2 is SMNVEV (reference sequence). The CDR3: CASRQTGRYNSPLHF. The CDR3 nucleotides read TGTGCCAGCAGGCAGACAGGTCGTTATAATTCACCCCTCCACTTT.

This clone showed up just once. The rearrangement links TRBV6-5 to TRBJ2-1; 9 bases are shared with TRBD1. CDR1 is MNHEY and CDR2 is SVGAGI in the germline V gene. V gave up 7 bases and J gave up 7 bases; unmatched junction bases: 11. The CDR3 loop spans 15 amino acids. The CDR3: CASNNRDRDKNEQFF. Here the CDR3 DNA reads TGTGCCAGCAACAACCGGGACAGGGATAAGAATGAGCAGTTCTTC.

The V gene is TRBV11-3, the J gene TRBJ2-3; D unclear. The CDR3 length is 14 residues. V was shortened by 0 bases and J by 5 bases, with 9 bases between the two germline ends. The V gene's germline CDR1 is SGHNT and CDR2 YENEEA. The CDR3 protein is CASSLDPLKDTQYF. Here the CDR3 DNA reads TGTGCCAGCAGCTTAGACCCTTTAAAAGATACGCAGTATTTT.

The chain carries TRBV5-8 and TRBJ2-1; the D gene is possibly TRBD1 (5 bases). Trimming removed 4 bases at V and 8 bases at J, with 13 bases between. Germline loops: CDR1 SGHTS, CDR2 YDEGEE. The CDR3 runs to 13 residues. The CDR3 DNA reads TGTGCCAGCAGCCACGATCAGGGCGATGAGCAGTTCTTC. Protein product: CASSHDQGDEQFF.